This TCR beta chain was identified during a study of response to subunit inactivated influenza vaccine. TCRdb re-derived calls from the RT-PCR reads in MiXCR, one entry per CDR3 protein. The table records approximately 500,000 distinct CDR3 sequences, 20% to 25% of them present only once. The CDR3 consists of 17 residues. V was pared by 1 base and J by 3 bases, with 9 bases of the junction left unmatched. CDR1 is SGHNT and CDR2 is YENEEA in the germline V gene. These records were also assigned to another study, of T cells expressing NK-cell markers. This second study says: Production of TCR beta cDNA relied on 5'RACE template switching with UMIs. Each of 6 or 7 donors carried dominant NKG2C+ clonotypes accounting for about 1.0-7.0% of CD8+ T cells.

This sequence originates from a man between 50 and 59 years old who received an inactivated influenza vaccine. This sequence joins TRBV11-3 and TRBJ2-1; 7 bases align to TRBD2. Sequencing was performed on CD4+ T cells sorted from PBMCs, taken 12 days after vaccination. The CDR3, as DNA: TGTGCCAGCAGCTTAGCTTCGGGAGGCAGGAACTACAATGAGCAGTTCTTC. Translating gives CASSLASGGRNYNEQFF.